Below are 3 T cell receptor beta chains sequenced from a single sample in a study of PD-L1 blockade in urothelial cancer. As to time point: peripheral blood 6 weeks after treatment start. Clones were sequenced by immunoSEQ multiplex PCR, and TCRdb holds only the in-frame ones, with some missing. Here the sample spans around 50,000 clones, roughly 84% being singletons. The source was PBMCs, collected around atezolizumab (anti-PD-L1) treatment. Source of these receptors: a man over 45 with urothelial cancer.

Comments on this clone: The same CDR3 also results from other DNA sequences found in this sample. The CDR3 bases are TGTGCCAGCAGTTCTAGCGGGAGCTCCTACAATGAGCAGTTCTTC. This encodes CASSSSGSSYNEQFF. The J gene is TRBJ2-1, the V gene TRBV2; TRBD2 aligns across 10 bases. The CDR3 spans 15 residues. Germline V gene lookup returns CDR1 SNHLY and CDR2 FYNNEI. The J segment lost 0 bases and the V segment lost 5 bases, leaving 1 base of the junction unmatched.

This clone was seen only a few times. The V gene is TRBV11-3, the J gene TRBJ2-1; D remains ambiguous. Trimming cost V 5 bases and J 0 bases, with 17 bases left between them. Germline CDR1 is SGHNT and CDR2 is YENEEA. The CDR3 is 17 residues long. CDR3 DNA sequence: TGTGCCAGCAGCCGCCATTCCGACACGAGCTCCTACAATGAGCAGTTCTTC. It is translated as CASSRHSDTSSYNEQFF.

The V gene is TRBV5-4, the J gene TRBJ2-2; TRBD2 aligns across 12 bases. Trimming cost V 4 bases and J 7 bases; bases outside gene matches: 8. CDR1 is SGHNT, CDR2 YYREEE, per germline (reference sequence). The CDR3 length is 16 residues. The CDR3 loop reads CASSPGLAGRVGELFF. The CDR3 nucleotides read TGTGCCAGCAGCCCCGGACTAGCGGGAAGGGTCGGGGAGCTGTTTTTT.